Shown below are 26 T cell receptor beta chains from a single sample sequenced in a study of spatial heterogeneity in lung cancer. Described time point: sample taken at primary tumor resection. No cell sorting; template was whole RNA from tumor, lung tissue or PBMC. TCRdb used MiXCR to reprocess the 5' RACE reads, holding one entry per CDR3 protein. Of under 75,000 distinct CDR3 sequences in the sample, approximately 8.9% were seen once. Sample: PBMCs, taken at surgery. These receptors were obtained from a female donor with early-stage non-small cell lung cancer.

At least ten counts were recorded for this clonotype. As DNA, the CDR3 is TGCAGTGCTACTTCGCGGGACGGTTCCTACGAGCAGTACTTC. As protein: CSATSRDGSYEQYF. The chain couples TRBV20-1 to TRBJ2-7, with a weak D call TRBD2 (6 bases). Per germline, CDR1 DFQATT and CDR2 SNEGSKA (reference sequence). This CDR3 is 14 amino acids long. V lost 4 bases, J lost 1 base, and 14 bases lay in between.

There are many counts of this clonotype. This chain connects TRBV7-9 to TRBJ1-1; the D is unclear. Germline V gives CDR1 SEHNR, CDR2 FQNEAQ (reference sequence). Between the trimmed V and J ends, which lost 1 base and 0 bases, there was a span of 9 bases. The CDR3 is 15 amino acids. The CDR3 DNA reads TGTGCCAGCAGCTTAGATCCCGGAATGAACACTGAAGCTTTCTTT. Amino acids: CASSLDPGMNTEAFF.

The chain combines TRBV6-5 with TRBJ1-1; tentative D call: TRBD1 (5 bases). Trimming left V 0 bases short and J 10 bases short, with 15 bases between. The CDR3 has 14 residues. In germline, CDR1 is MNHEY, CDR2 SVGAGI. The DNA for the CDR3 is TGTGCCAGCAGTTACTCGAGCGGGACTACAGGAGCTTTCTTT. It is translated as CASSYSSGTTGAFF.

Only a few counts were recorded for this clonotype. The rearrangement links TRBV11-3 to TRBJ1-1; 9 nucleotides match TRBD1. This CDR3 is built from 14 residues. With V trimmed by 4 bases and J by 5 bases, 5 bases remained unmatched. In germline, CDR1 is SGHNT, CDR2 YENEEA. The CDR3 region has the DNA TGTGCCAGCAGCTCGGGACAGGGTTTGACTGAAGCTTTCTTT. Translating it yields CASSSGQGLTEAFF.

There are a few counts of this clonotype. V usage is TRBV6-5 and J usage is TRBJ2-2; 9 bases map to TRBD1. V lost 7 bases, J lost 1 base, and 4 bases stayed unmatched. The germline V gene has CDR1 MNHEY and CDR2 SVGAGI. The length of the CDR3 is 15 residues. CDR3 amino acids: CASTPGQGNTGELFF. DNA for the CDR3: TGTGCCAGCACTCCGGGACAGGGGAACACCGGGGAGCTGTTTTTT.

At least ten counts were recorded for this clonotype. V gene TRBV5-1 combines with J gene TRBJ2-2; D may be TRBD1 (6 bases). From germline, CDR1 is SGHRS and CDR2 YFSETQ. Trimming removed 6 bases at V and 1 base at J, with 10 bases between. The CDR3 spans 14 residues. CDR3 coding DNA: TGCGCCAGCAATCCGACAGGGAACACCGGGGAGCTGTTTTTT. This gives the protein CASNPTGNTGELFF.

The rearrangement uses TRBV7-2 and TRBJ1-1, with no clear D. The V end was cut by 1 base, the J end by 5 bases, with 11 bases between. The germline V gene encodes CDR1 SGHTA and CDR2 FQGNSA. The CDR3 length is 14 residues. The DNA for the CDR3 is TGTGCCAGCAGCTTAGGTAGGTCGGAGACTGAAGCTTTCTTT. Amino acids: CASSLGRSETEAFF.

This clonotype occurred many times. This chain links TRBV20-1 with TRBJ2-7, with 7 bases matching TRBD2. Germline V gene lookup returns CDR1 DFQATT and CDR2 SNEGSKA (reference sequence). After removal of 6 bases from V and 0 bases from J, the junction contained 8 bases not matched to a gene. The CDR3 has 14 residues. Written as DNA, the CDR3 is TGCAGTGCGAAGACTAGCCCAAGCTCCTACGAGCAGTACGTC. Amino acid sequence: CSAKTSPSSYEQYV.

The chain's CDR3 is CASSLSPGQGRDSEGYTF. The CDR3, as DNA: TGTGCCAGCAGTTTATCTCCGGGACAGGGTCGTGACTCGGAGGGCTACACCTTC. The V and J genes are TRBV7-9 and TRBJ1-2; 9 nucleotides agree with TRBD1. Germline V lookup: CDR1 SEHNR, CDR2 FQNEAQ (reference sequence). The V and J ends lost 6 bases and 8 bases, in that order; junction bases with no gene match: 22. This CDR3 has 18 amino acids.

The rearrangement joins TRBV28 to TRBJ1-4; D unclear. Per the germline V gene, CDR1 is MDHEN and CDR2 is SYDVKM. The CDR3 is made up of 18 amino acids. V lost 4 bases, J lost 4 bases, and 22 bases lay in between. Here the CDR3 reads CASSSRTHSAFFNEKLFF. The CDR3 DNA reads as TGTGCCAGCAGTTCCCGGACCCACAGCGCGTTTTTTAATGAAAAACTGTTTTTT.

This clonotype has a count of ten or more. The V and J genes are TRBV28 and TRBJ2-3, with 8 positions matching TRBD2. The CDR3 runs to 17 residues. V lost 1 base and J lost 1; bases outside the gene matches: 7. The germline CDR1 and CDR2 sequences are MDHEN and SYDVKM. The CDR3: CASSLFRAGEGTDTQYF. The CDR3 DNA is TGTGCCAGCAGTTTATTCCGAGCGGGAGAAGGCACAGATACGCAGTATTTT. The entire variable domain, with the rest obtained from reference TRBV28 and TRBJ2-3, is as follows: DVKVTQSSRYLVKRTGEKVFLECVQDMDHENMFWYRQDPGLGLRLIYFSYDVKMKEKGDIPEGYSVSREKKERFSLILESASTNQTSMYLCASSLFRAGEGTDTQYFGPGTRLTVL.

This clonotype has only a few counts. This chain uses TRBV3-1 with TRBJ1-1; D is possibly TRBD1 (5 bases). The CDR3 is 14 amino acids. The germline CDR1 and CDR2 sequences are LGHDT and YNNKEL (reference sequence). V was clipped by 5 bases and J by 5 bases, with 15 bases between them. Written as DNA, the CDR3 is TGTGCCAGCAGCTACAGGATGCATGGGACTGAAGCTTTCTTT. Protein sequence: CASSYRMHGTEAFF.

The chain uses TRBV20-1 and TRBJ1-2; D gene uncertain. The germline gives CDR1 DFQATT, CDR2 SNEGSKA (reference sequence). The CDR3 totals 14 residues. Trimming took off 1 base at V and 1 base at J, with 10 bases between the two ends. CDR3 sequence reads: CSARVPYFNYGYTF. Written as DNA, the CDR3 is TGCAGTGCTAGAGTTCCATACTTTAACTATGGCTACACCTTC.

The chain couples TRBV28 to TRBJ2-7, with 12 bases identical to TRBD1. Trimming took 3 bases from V and 6 from J; bases not matched to a gene: 9. The CDR3 length is 16 residues. Germline-derived CDR1 and CDR2 are MDHEN and SYDVKM. The CDR3 region is CASSFSSGQGAIEQYV. Written as DNA, the CDR3 is TGTGCCAGCAGTTTTTCCTCGGGACAGGGGGCGATCGAGCAGTACGTC.

The chain is built from TRBV7-6 and TRBJ2-2, with 11 bases fitting TRBD1. Germline values: CDR1 SGHVS, CDR2 FNYEAQ. The CDR3 length is 15 residues. J was trimmed by 6 bases and V by 5 bases; bases with no gene match: 5. In nucleotides, the CDR3 is TGTGCCAGCAGCCCAGGACAGGGGGCTCCCGGGGAGCTGTTTTTT. Encoded protein: CASSPGQGAPGELFF.

This clonotype was seen more than once but under ten times. J is TRBJ1-1 and V is TRBV20-1; 8 bases are a match to TRBD1. V lost 3 bases and J lost 0; bases outside the gene matches: 3. The CDR3 loop spans 14 amino acids. The germline V gene encodes CDR1 DFQATT and CDR2 SNEGSKA (reference sequence). CDR3 in amino acids: CSASSGGLNTEAFF. In nucleotides, the CDR3 is TGCAGTGCTAGCTCAGGGGGCCTGAACACTGAAGCTTTCTTT.

This clonotype was seen a few times. V gene TRBV11-1 combines with J gene TRBJ1-1; D may be TRBD1 (5 bases). Trimming cost V 0 bases and J 3 bases, with 8 bases left between them. Germline CDR1 and CDR2: SGHAT and FQDESV (reference sequence). There are 14 residues in the CDR3. The DNA for the CDR3 is TGTGCCAGCAGCTTAGCCCGGGGGGACACTGAAGCTTTCTTT. It yields the protein CASSLARGDTEAFF.

Comments on this clonotype: At one end, the junction sequence differs from germline, possibly due to a read error. The J gene is TRBJ2-1, the V gene TRBV6-6, with D perhaps given as TRBD1 or TRBD2 (5 bases each). Germline V gene lookup returns CDR1 MNHNY and CDR2 SVGAGI (reference sequence). The CDR3 extends over 17 amino acids. CDR3 in amino acids: CASSPFKQGPIYNGQFF. The CDR3 nucleotides read TGTGCCAGCAGCCCATTCAAGCAGGGACCGATCTACAATGGGCAGTTCTTC.

This clonotype was found many times. J is TRBJ2-2 and V is TRBV12-3 or TRBV12-4; TRBD2 might be the D (7 bases). Trimming pared 5 bases from V and 8 bases from J, leaving 18 bases between. The CDR3 consists of 15 residues. As DNA, the CDR3 is TGTGCCAGCAGTCCCCGAGCTGGGGGGGCAGGGGAGCTGTTTTTT. Translating gives CASSPRAGGAGELFF.

The rearrangement joins TRBV11-1 to TRBJ2-3; 13 nucleotides align to TRBD2. CDR1 and CDR2 from the germline V gene are SGHAT and FQDESV (reference sequence). The CDR3 runs 16 residues. V shed 5 bases, J shed 3 bases, and the junction held 5 bases outside the gene matches. The DNA of the CDR3 is TGTGCCAGCAGCAGGACTAGCGGGAGTGGAACAGATACGCAGTATTTT. Translating gives CASSRTSGSGTDTQYF.

This clonotype was detected ten times or more. The chain joins TRBV25-1 to TRBJ2-7; D ambiguous. The V and J ends lost 4 bases and 4 bases respectively, with 8 bases between them. The CDR3 consists of 12 residues. Germline V gives CDR1 MGHDK, CDR2 SYGVNS. Here the CDR3 DNA reads TGTGCCAGCAGTGGTCGGATTTACGAGCAGTACTTC. Amino acids: CASSGRIYEQYF.

This clonotype showed up many times. The chain uses TRBV27 and TRBJ2-7, with 8 positions matching TRBD2. V shed 2 bases and J 6 bases; nucleotides not matched to a gene: 9. The CDR3 has 15 residues. Germline-derived CDR1 and CDR2 are MNHEY and SMNVEV (reference sequence). This CDR3 is CASSLIAGSPFEQYV. Written as DNA, the CDR3 is TGTGCCAGCAGTTTAATAGCGGGGTCCCCATTCGAGCAGTACGTC.

This clonotype has ten or more counts. The J gene is TRBJ2-7, the V gene TRBV7-3; a possible D gene is TRBD1 (6 bases). Germline CDR1 and CDR2: SGHTA and FQGTGA. CDR3 length: 13 amino acids. V lost 5 bases, J lost 5 bases, and 13 bases lay in between. CDR3 in DNA: TGTGCCAGCAGCAGCCGGGACACTGACGAGCAGTACTTC. This translates into CASSSRDTDEQYF.

This clonotype was recorded only once. The V gene is TRBV7-9, the J gene TRBJ2-5; either TRBD1 or TRBD2 may supply D (5 bases each). V lost 1 base, J lost 5 bases, and 8 bases lay in between. This CDR3 comprises 13 residues. CDR1 and CDR2 from the germline V gene are SEHNR and FQNEAQ (reference sequence). Here the CDR3 reads CASSLVGEETQYF. The CDR3, as DNA: TGTGCCAGCAGCTTAGTAGGGGAGGAGACCCAGTACTTC.

This clonotype was seen a few times. The CDR3 nucleotides read TGTGCCAGTAGTATACCCAGTCCGAAGTTAGGTGAGCAGTTCTTC. It yields the protein CASSIPSPKLGEQFF. The chain has TRBV19 and TRBJ2-1; D ambiguous. Trimming took 2 bases from V and 9 from J, leaving 17 bases between them. The CDR3 is made up of 15 amino acids. Germline V gene lookup returns CDR1 LNHDA and CDR2 SQIVND (reference sequence).

This clonotype was detected ten times or more. This chain connects TRBV29-1 to TRBJ2-2; D is unresolved. Germline loops: CDR1 SQVTM, CDR2 ANQGSEA. Trimming pared 4 bases from V and 5 bases from J, leaving 8 bases between. The length of the CDR3 is 12 residues. CDR3 sequence reads: CSVARLTGELFF. The CDR3 bases are TGCAGCGTTGCCAGGTTAACCGGGGAGCTGTTTTTT.